This T cell receptor beta chain was observed in a study of T cells after yellow fever vaccination. About the study: Preparation used SMART-Seq v4 Ultra Low Input for the low-cell-number fractions. Study conclusions and caveats: Abundant clonotypes (contaminants from the bulk population) could be present in FACS-sorted repertoires.

TCRdb re-analysed the 5' RACE reads in MiXCR, keeping a single row per CDR3 protein. The data contain about 27,000 distinct CDR3 sequences, roughly 4.5% of them singletons. The CDR3 totals 16 residues. J was trimmed by 2 bases and V by 5 bases; bases with no gene match: 11. The germline CDR1 and CDR2 sequences are SGHTA and FQGNSA. This clonotype was seen more than once but under ten times. Sequencing used PBMCs, either bulk or a sorted T-cell subset (CD4+, CD8+, memory, or dextramer-sorted; not recorded which), obtained on the day of the yellow fever booster vaccination. The chain couples TRBV7-2 to TRBJ1-2; 7 bases align to TRBD1. This sequence was found in a man aged 18 to 29 who received the YFV17D yellow fever vaccine. CDR3 protein: CASSPGSQGGNYGYTF. In DNA form, the CDR3 reads TGTGCCAGCAGCCCAGGGTCGCAGGGGGGCAACTATGGCTACACCTTC.